The T cell receptor (beta chain) under discussion was sequenced for a study of blood T cell repertoires in COVID-19. Across the study: Acute and convalescent COVID-19 samples came from the United States, Italy and Spain. PBMCs, B-cell-depleted T cells, or T cells provided the cDNA or gDNA that made up the material.

In the authors' workflow: Estimated nucleated cell counts came from reference gene primer amplification. TCRdb keeps only in-frame clones here, not all; method: immunoSEQ multiplex PCR. Clone size and V and J calls were adopted from that table, with D and trimming inferred from the DNA. The sample lists about 150,000 clones, 83% seen once, with roughly an eighth in the top ten. This clone appeared a few times. CDR1 is SGHRS, CDR2 YFSETQ, per germline. The CDR3 covers 17 residues. V was trimmed by 3 bases and J by 0 bases, leaving 16 bases between them. This receptor was identified in a woman aged 60-75 years with COVID-19, enrolled during active disease. Source material: peripheral blood. V gene TRBV5-1 combines with J gene TRBJ1-3; tentatively, D is TRBD1 (5 bases). The CDR3 DNA reads TGCGCCAGCAGCTGGGGCGGAGGGCAGAGCTCTGGAAACACCATATATTTT. Encoded protein: CASSWGGGQSSGNTIYF. The whole variable domain, filled in from reference TRBV5-1 and TRBJ1-3, reads KAGVTQTPRYLIKTRGQQVTLSCSPISGHRSVSWYQQTPGQGLQFLFEYFSETQRNKGNFPGRFSGRQFSNSRSEMNVSTLELGDSALYLCASSWGGGQSSGNTIYFGEGSWLTVV.